This TCR beta chain was identified in a study of T cell responses to AZD1222 COVID-19 vaccine (dated by TCRdb to the early 2020s). At the level of the whole study: Because spike-specific TCR depth and breadth did not differ between the two schedules, AZD1222 recipients who got a second dose at roughly 4 weeks were pooled with those who got a second dose at roughly 12 weeks. TCR sequencing was performed for approximately 240 trial participants, of whom about 200 were given two doses of AZD1222 and 26 were given two doses of MenACWY control vaccine. Enrollment into the trials was organized by age into subgroups of 18-55, 56-69 and 70-plus years, and those subgroups contained roughly 150, 30 and 60 TCR-sequenced participants, respectively. Study-wide findings and limitations: Most participants were white British and females outnumbered males, and the authors suggested that clonal diversity may have been underestimated. Conclusions about previously exposed vaccinees are limited, since just 5 to 7 AZD1222 recipients were seropositive for SARS-CoV-2 at baseline. Epitopes outside the regions mutated in the B.1.351 and B.1.1.7 variants were reportedly recognized by nearly half of the unique spike-specific TCRs. CD4 TCRs associated with the vaccine covered the entire spike protein, and the dominant responses were in regions 160-218 and 743-854. Spike-specific TCR breadth and depth rose significantly after two AZD1222 doses compared with day 0 and with MenACWY recipients. In the small 56-69-year group, the increase in depth fell short of significance, most likely because of low power. No day 14 peak-response samples were available, so repertoires were characterized only after the peak T cell response.

The CDR3 regions of human TCRbeta chains were subjected to immunosequencing. As for the authors' bioinformatics: TCRs in the repertoires were compared against a reference library of SARS-CoV-2-specific TCRs that had been generated with the MIRA antigen-specificity platform. Breadth was defined as the fraction of unique TCRs that were SARS-CoV-2-associated. Depth was defined as the fraction of total T cells that were SARS-CoV-2-associated. Using the MIRA data, each spike-specific TCR was mapped to the spike region that the TCR reacts to and placed in a CD4 or CD8 class. Log10-transformed breadth and depth values were compared by one-way ANOVA with Sidak's multiple comparisons tests. Imported from immuneACCESS, the table was reduced by TCRdb to in-frame sequences with V and J called. These copies leave out some clones; in studies compared against another copy, an unresolved V gene accounts for under half, and the cause of the remainder is not known. V and J calls and clone size are copied from that table; D and trimming were computed from the DNA. The sample contains about 76,000 clones, approximately 91% of them found a single time. The ten largest account for roughly a tenth of the sample.

What the time point label conveys for this sample: baseline before first vaccination. The vaccinee samples were drawn from two UK trials, COV001 and COV002, one of which was a single-blind randomized controlled phase 2/3 trial testing AZD1222 (ChAdOx1 nCoV-19) in healthy adults. For TCRbeta chain sequencing, PBMC samples were collected from trial participants at day 0 and at day 28 after the second dose. With regard to this clone: Its antigen is still unknown. Base qualities are not at hand, and no much larger clone is one base apart.

Trimming leaves V shorter by 5 bases and J shorter by 4 bases, with the junction holding 7 bases beyond the gene matches. The germline V gene supplies CDR1 SGHTA and CDR2 FQGNSA. Taken from cysteine to phenylalanine, the CDR3 has 15 residues. Just CDR3 DNA is preserved here, 45 bases in frame from base 1. The sample consisted of peripheral blood, taken on day 0 of AZD1222 vaccination. The sequence joins TRBV7-2 to TRBJ2-7; 11 of the junction bases match TRBD1. The clonotype originates from an adult in good health. The nucleotides are TGTGCCAGCAGCCCCGGACAGGGGGCGCGGTACGAGCAGTACTTC. Its protein reads: CASSPGQGARYEQYF.